The 15 T cell receptor beta chains given below trace back to one sample, sequenced in a study of tumor and adjacent non-tumor tissue in lung cancer. No cell sorting was done before RNA was extracted from the tissue. TCRbeta libraries were built with three rounds of nested PCR, modified from ARM-PCR. TCRdb reanalysed the multiplex PCR reads using MiXCR and keeps one entry per CDR3 protein. The profile shows more than 85,000 distinct CDR3 sequences, about 80% of them singletons. The sequenced sample consisted of lung tumor tissue. These receptors were collected from a man aged 65-85 years with non-small cell lung cancer.

This clonotype was observed a handful of times. Germline is not matched at one junction end, which may reflect a read error. The rearrangement uses TRBV11-2 and TRBJ1-1, with TRBD1 as a possible D gene (6 bases). The CDR3 loop spans 12 amino acids. The germline V gene encodes CDR1 SGHAT and CDR2 FQNNGV. The DNA of the CDR3 is TGTGACAGCAGCTTAAACAGGGAAGAAGCTTTCTTT. Residues: CDSSLNREEAFF. The full variable domain, its missing parts supplied by reference TRBV11-2 and TRBJ1-1, is EAGVAQSPRYKIIEKRQSVAFWCNPISGHATLYWYQQILGQGPKLLIQFQNNGVVDDSQLPKDRFSAERLKGVDSTLKIQPAKLEDSAVYLCDSSLNREEAFFGQGTRLTVV.

In its sample, this clonotype was seen once. This could be a read error, since a much larger clone is one nucleotide away. The genes are TRBV11-3 and TRBJ2-2, with D possibly matching TRBD2 (5 bases). CDR1 and CDR2 from the germline V gene are SGHNT and YENEEA. The CDR3 sequence is 12 residues long. The CDR3 is CSSSPGAGELFF. CDR3 nucleotides: TGTTCCAGCAGCCCCGGGGCCGGGGAGCTGTTTTTT.

Notes on this clonotype: The junction shows a germline mismatch at one end, possibly a read error. This chain uses TRBV7-9 with TRBJ2-1; D may correspond to TRBD1 or TRBD2 (5 bases each). This CDR3 has 17 amino acids. Germline lookup yields CDR1 SEHNR and CDR2 FQNEAQ (reference sequence). The CDR3 spells CASSLAPIWGNNNEQFF. The CDR3 DNA sequence: TGTGCCAGTAGCTTAGCACCTATCTGGGGGAATAACAATGAGCAGTTCTTC.

This sequence joins TRBV5-1 and TRBJ1-1, with D perhaps TRBD1 (5 bases). The length of the CDR3 is 14 residues. Trimming shortened V by 3 bases and J by 3 bases, and 12 bases separated the two germline ends. CDR1 is SGHRS, CDR2 YFSETQ, per germline. CDR3 protein: CASSSGQPDTEAFF. The CDR3 DNA sequence: TGCGCCAGCAGCTCCGGACAACCCGACACTGAAGCTTTCTTT.

V and J are TRBV28 and TRBJ2-5, with D unclear. The germline V gene has CDR1 MDHEN and CDR2 SYDVKM. CDR3 size: 16 residues. The ends were cut back, 3 bases at V and 4 bases at J, with 18 bases in the middle. The CDR3 protein is CASSFSLYRAAETQYF. The CDR3 DNA reads TGTGCCAGCAGTTTTAGTCTCTACCGTGCCGCAGAGACCCAGTACTTC.

As concerns this clonotype: At one boundary the junction diverges from the germline segment, which might be a read error. The rearrangement links TRBV12-3 or TRBV12-4 to TRBJ2-7; perhaps TRBD1 as D (6 bases). The CDR3 contains 15 residues. In DNA form, the CDR3 reads TGTGTTAGCAGTATCTCGACAGGAAGACCCTACGAGCATTACTTC. Encoded protein: CVSSISTGRPYEHYF.

Details on this clonotype: The junction does not match germline at one end; this may be a read error. The gene calls are TRBV11-3 and TRBJ2-1; a weak D match, TRBD2 (7 bases). The CDR3 totals 16 residues. From germline, CDR1 is SGHNT and CDR2 YENEEA. The CDR3 DNA reads as TGTGCCAGCAACTTAGATCCCACGGGGGGCAGGTGTGAGCATTTCTTC. Encoded protein: CASNLDPTGGRCEHFF.

The gene calls are TRBV19 and TRBJ2-3; 9 bases line up with TRBD1. The CDR3 sequence is 17 residues long. V shed 4 bases, J shed 2 bases, and the junction held 10 bases outside the gene matches. The V gene's germline CDR1 is LNHDA and CDR2 SQIVND (reference sequence). Here the CDR3 DNA reads TGTGCCAGTAGTAGGGGTTTGGGGACAGGGATCACAGATACGCAGTATTTT. Translated: CASSRGLGTGITDTQYF.

In regard to this clonotype: In this CDR3 the conserved last residue, phenylalanine or tryptophan, is missing, so a read error is likely. The chain recombines TRBV5-4 with TRBJ2-2, with 9 bases that match TRBD1. Germline V CDR1 and CDR2: SGHNT, YYREEE (reference sequence). The CDR3 is 17 amino acids. CDR3 nucleotide sequence: TGTACCAGCAGCTTACGGCCAGGGACAGGGATCCCCGGTGAGCTGTTTCTT. Amino acids: CTSSLRPGTGIPGELFL.

With regard to this clonotype: A single base separates this from a much larger clone, so it may be a read error. This chain uses TRBV11-2 with TRBJ2-1; a possible D gene is TRBD2 (6 bases). From germline, CDR1 is SGHAT and CDR2 FQNNGV. The CDR3 has 15 amino acids. Trimming shortened V by 8 bases and J by 8 bases, and 22 bases separated the two germline ends. DNA of the CDR3: TGTGCCAGCGGCCCGCACCGGGGGATGAGGGATGAGCAGTTCTTC. Amino acids: CASGPHRGMRDEQFF.

This clonotype has just a few counts. A read error may produce the germline difference seen at one junction end. CDR3 in amino acids: CANSLIPGSNTQHF. The CDR3 coding sequence is TGTGCCAACAGCCTAATCCCAGGGTCAAATACGCAGCATTTT. V and J are TRBV11-2 and TRBJ2-3, with D perhaps matching TRBD1 (5 bases). The J call is uncertain, as TRBJ1-5 better fits the DNA end. This CDR3 contains 14 residues. Per germline, CDR1 SGHAT and CDR2 FQNNGV.

About this clonotype itself: A junction end diverges from the germline sequence, so it may reflect a read error. This chain joins TRBV12-3 or TRBV12-4 and TRBJ1-6; 7 positions match TRBD1. The CDR3 has 16 residues. Here the CDR3 reads CASTSGTEGYNSPLHF. CDR3 bases: TGTGCCAGCACGTCCGGGACAGAGGGCTATAATTCACCACTCCACTTT.

CDR3: CASSRLKGGNTEAFF. In nucleotides, the CDR3 is TGTGCCAGCAGCCGTCTCAAGGGAGGGAACACTGAAGCTTTCTTT. The V call is TRBV11-3, the J call TRBJ1-1; D unclear. The CDR3 is made up of 15 amino acids. The germline CDR1 and CDR2 sequences are SGHNT and YENEEA. V was trimmed by 5 bases and J by 1 base, leaving 14 bases between them.

On this clonotype: The conserved phenylalanine or tryptophan normally closing the CDR3 is absent here, so this likely arose from a read error. The DNA is omitted, as the CDR3 cannot be located on it reliably, and the CDR3 follows TCRdb's listing. This sequence joins TRBV11-2 and TRBJ2-1. Both ends counted, the CDR3 spans 18 residues. Germline CDR1 reads SGHAT; CDR2 reads FQNNGV. This CDR3 is CASSLHVRDWASYNEHFY.

In regard to this clonotype: The junction departs from the called germline gene at one end, perhaps through a read error. This chain connects TRBV5-1 to TRBJ2-3; D perhaps matches TRBD2 (6 bases). In germline, CDR1 is SGHRS, CDR2 YFSETQ. This CDR3 contains 11 residues. CDR3 DNA sequence: TGCGCAAGTGCCGGAGGGGATATGCAGTATTTT. Translation gives CASAGGDMQYF.